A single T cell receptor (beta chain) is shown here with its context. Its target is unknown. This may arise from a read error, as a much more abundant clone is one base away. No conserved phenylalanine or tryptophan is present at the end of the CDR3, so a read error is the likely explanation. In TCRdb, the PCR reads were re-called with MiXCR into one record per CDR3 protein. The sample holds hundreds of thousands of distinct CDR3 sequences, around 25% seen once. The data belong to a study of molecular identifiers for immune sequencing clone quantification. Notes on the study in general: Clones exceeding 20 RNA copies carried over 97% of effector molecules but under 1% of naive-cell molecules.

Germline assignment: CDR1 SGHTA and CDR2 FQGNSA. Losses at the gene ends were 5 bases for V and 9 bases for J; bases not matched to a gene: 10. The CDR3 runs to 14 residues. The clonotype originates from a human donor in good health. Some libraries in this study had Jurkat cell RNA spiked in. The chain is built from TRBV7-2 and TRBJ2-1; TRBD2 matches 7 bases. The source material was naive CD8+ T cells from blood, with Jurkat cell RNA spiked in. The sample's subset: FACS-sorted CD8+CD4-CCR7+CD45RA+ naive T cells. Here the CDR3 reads CASSGEGGSREQFL. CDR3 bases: TGTGCCAGCAGCGGGGAGGGAGGTTCCCGTGAGCAGTTCTTA.